Each of the 21 T cell receptor beta chains below was sequenced from the same sample in a study of T cells in tuberculosis. TCRdb's copy holds only in-frame clones and misses some; the assay was immunoSEQ multiplex PCR. The data show tens of thousands of clones, 81% seen once. Cells were sorted from thawed PBMC rested overnight and stained with GMM-loaded CD1B tetramer, viability dye and anti-CD3. The lipid loaded on the CD1B tetramers was C32 glucose monomycolate from Rhodococcus equi. The sequencing input was CD1b-GMM tetramer-negative cells sorted from PBMCs. These receptors were taken from an adult woman with latent tuberculosis.

The CDR3 reads CASSSLSSINEKLFF. Here the CDR3 DNA reads TGTGCCAGCAGCTCCCTGTCTTCTATTAATGAAAAACTGTTTTTT. V is TRBV6-1 and J is TRBJ1-4; D ambiguous. CDR1 is MNHNS, CDR2 SASEGT, per germline. The CDR3 spans 15 residues. V was shortened by 6 bases and J by 4 bases, with 15 bases between the two germline ends.

The rearrangement uses TRBV6-6 and TRBJ2-1; D possibly corresponds to TRBD2 (6 bases). The CDR3 is 12 amino acids. Trimming stripped 2 bases from V and 7 bases from J, with 6 bases between. CDR1 is MNHNY, CDR2 SVGAGI, per germline (reference sequence). Here the CDR3 DNA reads TGTGCCAGCAGTTACAGCGGGAATGAGCAGTTCTTC. Protein: CASSYSGNEQFF.

The chain links TRBV30 to TRBJ1-5; D unresolved. The germline gives CDR1 GTSNPN, CDR2 SVGIG (reference sequence). The CDR3 is made up of 13 amino acids. V was clipped by 0 bases and J by 2 bases, with 5 bases between them. CDR3 in DNA: TGTGCCTGGAGTGTGGCAGGCAATCAGCCCCAGCATTTT. It codes for CAWSVAGNQPQHF.

This chain links TRBV28 with TRBJ2-7; 11 bases line up with TRBD1. Germline values: CDR1 MDHEN, CDR2 SYDVKM. Trimming removed 6 bases from V and 3 bases from J; junction bases left unmatched: 10. The length of the CDR3 is 16 residues. The CDR3, as DNA: TGTGCCAGCAGCTCCCCGGGACAGGGGGTAGTCTACGAGCAGTACTTC. It codes for CASSSPGQGVVYEQYF.

Comment on this clone: At one boundary the junction diverges from the germline segment, which might be a read error. Within the sample, other DNA sequences also encode this same CDR3. The chain has TRBV6-5 and TRBJ1-1, with 7 bases identical to TRBD1. Germline CDR1 and CDR2: MNHEY and SVGAGI. This CDR3 comprises 14 residues. CDR3 bases: TGTGCCAGCAGTTACACAGGGGTGAACACCGAAGCTTTCTTT. Amino acid sequence: CASSYTGVNTEAFF.

This chain connects TRBV6-5 to TRBJ2-7; the D gene is possibly TRBD1 (5 bases). From germline, CDR1 is MNHEY and CDR2 SVGAGI. The CDR3 runs to 15 residues. The V end lost 2 bases, the J end lost 7 bases, and 18 bases lay between the germline ends. In DNA, the CDR3 is TGTGCCAGCAGTTACGAACCAGGGCAAAGTAGGGAGCAGTACTTC. Translation: CASSYEPGQSREQYF.

This chain connects TRBV5-5 to TRBJ2-1; tentatively, D is TRBD2 (5 bases). V was cut by 3 bases and J by 0 bases, with 10 bases left in between. The CDR3 is made up of 15 amino acids. CDR1 SGHKS and CDR2 YYEKEE come from the germline V gene (reference sequence). The CDR3 region is CASSSSGLSYNEQFF. DNA for the CDR3: TGTGCCAGCAGCTCCAGCGGACTCTCCTACAATGAGCAGTTCTTC. Filled out from reference TRBV5-5 and TRBJ2-1, the complete variable domain reads DAGVTQSPTHLIKTRGQQVTLRCSPISGHKSVSWYQQVLGQGPQFIFQYYEKEERGRGNFPDRFSARQFPNYSSELNVNALLLGDSALYLCASSSSGLSYNEQFFGPGTRLTVL.

The J gene is TRBJ1-4, the V gene TRBV7-3; 11 nucleotides line up with TRBD1. The CDR3 is made up of 19 amino acids. V trimming: 4 bases; J trimming: 2 bases; junction bases outside the gene matches: 12. Looked up from germline, CDR1 is SGHTA and CDR2 is FQGTGA. The CDR3 sequence: CASSSKGQGAGGTNEKLFF. DNA of the CDR3: TGTGCCAGCAGCTCAAAAGGACAGGGGGCTGGGGGGACTAATGAAAAACTGTTTTTT.

The rearrangement joins TRBV9 to TRBJ1-2, with 7 bases identical to TRBD1. Per germline, CDR1 SGDLS and CDR2 YYNGEE. The trim removed 0 bases at V and 0 bases at J, leaving 2 bases unmatched. The CDR3 runs 15 residues. The CDR3 nucleotides are TGTGCCAGCAGCGTAGCTGGGACAGCTAACTATGGCTACACCTTC. Translated, it gives CASSVAGTANYGYTF. Using reference TRBV9 and TRBJ1-2 for the parts outside the CDR3, the full variable domain is DSGVTQTPKHLITATGQRVTLRCSPRSGDLSVYWYQQSLDQGLQFLIQYYNGEERAKGNILERFSAQQFPDLHSELNLSSLELGDSALYFCASSVAGTANYGYTFGSGTRLTVV.

This clone was recorded a few times. V is TRBV11-3 and J is TRBJ1-1; TRBD1 might be the D (6 bases). This CDR3 contains 15 residues. V lost 5 bases and J lost 5, with 18 bases in between. Germline CDR1 SGHNT, CDR2 YENEEA. The CDR3 DNA sequence: TGTGCCAGCAGCCCCGGGGGGGGCGATGGTACTGAAGCTTTCTTT. It is translated as CASSPGGGDGTEAFF.

The chain links TRBV28 to TRBJ1-5; no definite D call. The germline CDR1 and CDR2 sequences are MDHEN and SYDVKM. Trimming removed 7 bases at V and 1 base at J, with 11 bases between. CDR3 length: 14 amino acids. CDR3 nucleotides: TGTGCCAGCATTGAGGGAGGAAGCAATCAGCCCCAGCATTTT. Translated: CASIEGGSNQPQHF.

The V and J genes are TRBV6-5 and TRBJ1-1, with TRBD1 identical over 7 bases. The CDR3 runs 15 residues. Germline CDR1 and CDR2: MNHEY and SVGAGI. The V segment lost 7 bases and the J segment 5 bases; nucleotides outside the gene matches: 13. CDR3 sequence reads: CASTNLGGAGTEAFF. CDR3 DNA: TGTGCCAGCACCAATTTAGGGGGCGCGGGAACTGAAGCTTTCTTT.

This chain uses TRBV6-5 with TRBJ2-5; perhaps TRBD2 as D (5 bases). Germline V gene lookup returns CDR1 MNHEY and CDR2 SVGAGI. The CDR3 sequence is 14 residues long. Deletions cut 2 bases from V and 4 bases from J, with 11 bases between. In nucleotides, the CDR3 is TGTGCCAGCAGTTACGAGGGCAGTGTAGAGACCCAGTACTTC. Its protein product is CASSYEGSVETQYF.

This clone turned up a few times. The chain is built from TRBV7-2 and TRBJ1-1; 7 nucleotides agree with TRBD1. Germline CDR1 and CDR2: SGHTA and FQGNSA. This CDR3 region has 13 residues. V shed 5 bases, J shed 4 bases, and the junction held 4 bases outside the gene matches. CDR3 residues: CASSKGASTEAFF. The DNA of the CDR3 is TGTGCCAGCAGCAAGGGGGCAAGCACTGAAGCTTTCTTT.

The chain joins TRBV29-1 to TRBJ2-1; possibly TRBD1 for D (5 bases). The germline V gene has CDR1 SQVTM and CDR2 ANQGSEA. The CDR3 is 14 amino acids. The V and J ends lost 3 bases and 7 bases respectively, with 16 bases between them. Here the CDR3 reads CSVELGVSGNEQFF. The CDR3 DNA follows: TGCAGCGTTGAGCTAGGGGTGTCCGGGAATGAGCAGTTCTTC.

The chain uses TRBV20-1 and TRBJ1-1; D is unresolved. The CDR3 has 11 amino acids. Germline CDR1 reads DFQATT; CDR2 reads SNEGSKA (reference sequence). The germline V and J ends were trimmed by 5 bases and 4 bases, with 8 bases remaining between them. CDR3 sequence: CSAPEGTEAFF. The CDR3 DNA follows: TGCAGTGCTCCGGAGGGCACTGAAGCTTTCTTT.

The rearrangement uses TRBV6-1 and TRBJ2-7; no definite D call. Germline V lookup: CDR1 MNHNS, CDR2 SASEGT. The CDR3 loop spans 11 amino acids. Trimming shortened V by 4 bases and J by 4 bases, and 5 bases separated the two germline ends. Here the CDR3 DNA reads TGTGCCAGCAGTGCCCAGTACGAGCAGTACTTC. Translated: CASSAQYEQYF.

This clone qualifies as medium-sized. The chain uses TRBV10-3 and TRBJ2-3; possible D gene TRBD1, 6 bases. The CDR3 totals 14 residues. V shed 6 bases and J shed 1 base, with 11 bases lying between them. Germline values: CDR1 ENHRY, CDR2 SYGVKD. The CDR3 DNA reads TGTGCCATCAGGGGGGCGTTTGGCACAGATACGCAGTATTTT. Translated, it gives CAIRGAFGTDTQYF.

This sequence joins TRBV9 and TRBJ2-2, with 10 bases aligning to TRBD2. Per the germline V gene, CDR1 is SGDLS and CDR2 is YYNGEE. The ends lost 4 bases at V and 2 bases at J; junction bases unmatched: 5. The CDR3 has 16 residues. The CDR3 DNA reads as TGTGCCAGCAGCAGTACTAGCGGGACCAACACCGGGGAGCTGTTTTTT. As protein: CASSSTSGTNTGELFF. Looking up the rest from reference TRBV9 and TRBJ2-2 gives the full variable domain: DSGVTQTPKHLITATGQRVTLRCSPRSGDLSVYWYQQSLDQGLQFLIQYYNGEERAKGNILERFSAQQFPDLHSELNLSSLELGDSALYFCASSSTSGTNTGELFFGEGSRLTVL.

V usage is TRBV7-6 and J usage is TRBJ1-5, with D hard to call. Trimming cost V 2 bases and J 0 bases, with 8 bases left between them. The CDR3 loop spans 15 amino acids. Germline assignment: CDR1 SGHVS and CDR2 FNYEAQ. The CDR3 protein is CASSLNSNSNQPQHF. The CDR3 bases are TGTGCCAGCAGCTTAAACTCCAATAGCAATCAGCCCCAGCATTTT.

This chain joins TRBV11-2 and TRBJ1-2, with D perhaps TRBD1 (5 bases). Trimming removed 5 bases from V and 5 bases from J, with 15 bases in between. The CDR3 runs 14 residues. CDR1 is SGHAT, CDR2 FQNNGV, per germline. In DNA form, the CDR3 reads TGTGCCAGCAGCCCGTCCGGGACTGTTTATGGCTACACCTTC. It specifies CASSPSGTVYGYTF.